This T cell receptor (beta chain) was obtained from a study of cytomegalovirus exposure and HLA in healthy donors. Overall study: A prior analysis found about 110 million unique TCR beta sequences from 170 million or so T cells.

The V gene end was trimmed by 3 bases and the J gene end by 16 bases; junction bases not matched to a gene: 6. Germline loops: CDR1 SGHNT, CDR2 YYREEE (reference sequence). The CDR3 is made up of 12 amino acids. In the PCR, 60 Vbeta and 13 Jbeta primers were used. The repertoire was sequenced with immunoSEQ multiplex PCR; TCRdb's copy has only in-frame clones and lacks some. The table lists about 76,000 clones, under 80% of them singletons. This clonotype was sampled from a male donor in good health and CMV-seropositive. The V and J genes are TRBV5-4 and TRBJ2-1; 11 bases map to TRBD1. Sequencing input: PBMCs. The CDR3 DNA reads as TGTGCCAGCAGCTGGGGGACAGGGGGAACATTCTTC. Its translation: CASSWGTGGTFF. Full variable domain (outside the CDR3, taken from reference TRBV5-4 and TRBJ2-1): ETGVTQSPTHLIKTRGQQVTLRCSSQSGHNTVSWYQQALGQGPQFIFQYYREEENGRGNFPPRFSGLQFPNYSSELNVNALELDDSALYLCASSWGTGGTFFGPGTRLTVL.